This TCR beta chain appears in the sequencing data of a study of blood T cell repertoires in COVID-19. About the study: Italy, Spain and the United States were the sources of the convalescent and acute COVID-19 samples. The cDNA or gDNA used as material had been derived from T cells, B-cell-depleted T cells, or PBMCs.

Germline V lookup: CDR1 SGHRS, CDR2 YFSETQ. The V gene lost 4 bases and the J gene lost 0 bases, with 11 bases spanning the gap. The CDR3 has 14 amino acids. In the original processing: Counts of nucleated cells, estimated from reference gene primer amplification, were obtained. Produced via immunoSEQ multiplex PCR; TCRdb's table is partial and in-frame only. V, J and clone size are taken as reported in that table, and D and trimming were inferred from the DNA itself. The sample yields roughly 200,000 clones, approximately 84% seen once. The receptor was derived from a woman aged 80 or over with acute or convalescent COVID-19. V is TRBV5-1 and J is TRBJ2-7; D may be TRBD1 (7 bases). The sample taken for sequencing was peripheral blood. The CDR3 DNA is TGCGCCAGCAGCCGACAGGGAGGCTCCTACGAGCAGTACTTC. Protein: CASSRQGGSYEQYF.